A selection of T cell receptor beta chains follows, all from one sample in a study of T cells in Graves' hyperthyroidism and ophthalmopathy. Via MiXCR, TCRdb re-called the multiplex PCR reads, giving one row per CDR3 protein. This sample has about 480,000 distinct CDR3 sequences, with approximately 15% found just once. Sequencing input: blood. The receptors come from a woman between 18 and 29 years old with Graves' hyperthyroidism. CDR3s include the opening cysteine and the closing phenylalanine or tryptophan. Fields, in order: V gene, D gene, J gene, clone size, CDR3 length, CDR3 protein, CDR3 DNA. D genes are given only for firm matches. Clone size is shown for a subset of rows, as once, few, many or a class of expanded clone.

>TRBV3-1|.|TRBJ1-5|few|17
CASSQELPGASNQPQHF
TGTGCCAGCAGCCAAGAACTACCCGGAGCTAGCAATCAGCCCCAGCATTTT
>TRBV20-1|.|TRBJ2-2|many|15
CSAREWTANTGELFF
TGCAGTGCTAGAGAATGGACGGCGAACACCGGGGAGCTGTTTTTT
>TRBV6-2/TRBV6-3|TRBD2|TRBJ2-4|many|17
CASSFQRGHLAKNIQYF
TGTGCCAGCAGTTTCCAGCGGGGTCACCTAGCCAAAAACATTCAGTACTTC
>TRBV6-1|.|TRBJ1-3|many|14
CASQEGFSGNTIYF
TGTGCCAGCCAGGAAGGGTTCTCTGGAAACACCATATATTTT
>TRBV6-2/TRBV6-3|.|TRBJ2-7|.|15
CASRGKRRDSYEQYF
TGTGCCAGCCGAGGGAAACGACGGGATTCCTACGAGCAGTACTTC
>TRBV5-1|.|TRBJ1-4|many|15
CASSFRGVEEEKLFF
TGCGCCAGCAGCTTTCGGGGGGTCGAGGAGGAAAAACTGTTTTTT
>TRBV6-1|TRBD2|TRBJ2-2|.|15
CASSGLAGGMGELFF
TGTGCCAGCAGTGGACTAGCGGGAGGGATGGGGGAGCTGTTTTTT
>TRBV20-1|.|TRBJ1-2|many|12
CSARRVDYGYTF
TGCAGTGCTAGAAGGGTAGACTATGGCTACACCTTC
>TRBV2|.|TRBJ2-2|many|15
CASTLLRTNTGELFF
TGTGCCAGCACCTTGCTGCGGACGAACACCGGGGAGCTGTTTTTT
>TRBV7-3|.|TRBJ2-1|many|15
CASSPNSNSYNEQFF
TGTGCCAGCAGCCCGAACAGCAACTCCTACAATGAGCAGTTCTTC
>TRBV3-1|.|TRBJ1-2|many|12
CASRSGPYGYTF
TGTGCCAGCAGATCGGGCCCCTATGGCTACACCTTC
>TRBV7-2|.|TRBJ1-6|many|16
CASSLGRGGQNSPLHF
TGTGCCAGCAGCTTGGGGCGCGGGGGGCAGAATTCACCCCTCCACTTT
>TRBV6-1|.|TRBJ2-1|many|13
CASIGFDINEQFF
TGTGCCAGCATCGGGTTCGATATCAATGAGCAGTTCTTC